The rows below give T cell receptor beta chains drawn from one sample of a study of T cell responses to AZD1222 COVID-19 vaccine. Measured with immunoSEQ multiplex PCR; TCRdb has only the in-frame clones, and not every one. The sample lists some 120,000 clones, more than 75% occurring once. The sample was peripheral blood, taken on day 0 of AZD1222 vaccination. The receptors here all came from an adult in good health. The CDR3 runs from the conserved cysteine through the conserved F or W. The D gene is left open where the match is weak. Only part of the rows carry a size: once, few, many, or a class if the clone is expanded.

CASSLRRGAYEQYF,TGTGCCAGCAGCTTACGACGGGGGGCCTACGAGCAGTACTTC,TRBD2,NA,TRBJ2-7,TRBV7-2
CASSGTGIYGYTF,TGTGCCAGCAGCGGGACAGGGATCTATGGCTACACCTTC,TRBD1,NA,TRBJ1-2,TRBV11-2
CASRTDRAGYGYTF,TGCGCCAGCAGGACTGACAGGGCGGGCTATGGCTACACCTTC,TRBD1,NA,TRBJ1-2,TRBV23-1
CASSPRTEANYGYTF,TGTGCCAGCTCACCAAGGACAGAAGCTAACTATGGCTACACCTTC,NA,once,TRBJ1-2,TRBV18
CASRDPGGMGREQYF,TGTGCCAGCAGGGACCCCGGGGGAATGGGGCGCGAGCAGTACTTC,NA,NA,TRBJ2-7,TRBV2
CASGLAGTGSYEQYF,TGTGCTAGTGGTTTGGCCGGGACAGGGAGCTACGAGCAGTACTTC,TRBD1,NA,TRBJ2-7,TRBV12-5
CASWDRGKANYGYTF,TGTGCCAGTTGGGACAGGGGGAAAGCTAACTATGGCTACACCTTC,TRBD1,NA,TRBJ1-2,TRBV27
CASSGTGLNSGANVLTF,TGTGCCAGCTCAGGGACAGGGCTCAACTCTGGGGCCAACGTCCTGACTTTC,TRBD1,NA,TRBJ2-6,TRBV6-4
CAISESGQFSYTF,TGTGCCATCAGTGAGTCAGGACAGTTCAGCTACACCTTC,NA,few,TRBJ1-2,TRBV10-3
CASSPTRSGTRGSEQFF,TGCGCCAGCAGCCCCACTCGTTCCGGGACTAGGGGAAGTGAGCAGTTCTTC,TRBD2,NA,TRBJ2-1,TRBV5-1
CASSLGGRSSNQPQHF,TGCGCCAGCAGCTTGGGGGGGAGGAGTAGCAATCAGCCCCAGCATTTT,NA,NA,TRBJ1-5,TRBV5-1
CASSPRTELNTGELFF,TGTGCCAGTAGCCCCAGGACAGAATTGAACACCGGGGAGCTGTTTTTT,NA,NA,TRBJ2-2,TRBV19
CASATSQTAVGDTQYF,TGCGCCTCGGCGACTAGCCAAACCGCCGTGGGGGATACGCAGTATTTT,TRBD2,NA,TRBJ2-3,TRBV10-1
CASSLEDRVSNQPQHF,TGTGCCAGCAGCTTAGAGGACAGGGTTAGCAATCAGCCCCAGCATTTT,TRBD1,NA,TRBJ1-5,TRBV7-9
CASSLLENTEAFF,TGTGCCAGTAGTCTTTTGGAGAACACTGAAGCTTTCTTT,NA,NA,TRBJ1-1,TRBV19
CASSQDRLAGDLRNEQFF,TGTGCCAGCAGCCAAGATCGACTAGCGGGGGATTTACGCAATGAGCAGTTCTTC,TRBD2,NA,TRBJ2-1,TRBV3-1/TRBV3-2
CASSLSQDEGSQPQHF,TGTGCCAGCAGCTTATCTCAGGACGAGGGAAGTCAGCCCCAGCATTTT,NA,NA,TRBJ1-5,TRBV7-2
CASSLATGTRQFF,TGTGCCAGCAGCTTAGCCACCGGGACTCGTCAGTTCTTC,NA,few,TRBJ2-1,TRBV7-2
CASSLNPGARSSYEQYF,TGTGCCAGCAGTTTAAACCCCGGGGCTAGGAGCTCCTACGAGCAGTACTTC,NA,once,TRBJ2-7,TRBV28
CASSLTSGGLEDTQYF,TGTGCCAGCAGCTTAACTAGCGGGGGATTAGAAGATACGCAGTATTTT,TRBD2,once,TRBJ2-3,TRBV7-8
CASSQGGLTDEAFF,TGTGCCAGCAGCCAGGGTGGTCTAACTGATGAAGCTTTCTTT,NA,NA,TRBJ1-1,TRBV3-1/TRBV3-2
CASSAQGESYGYTF,TGCGCCAGCAGCGCGCAGGGTGAATCGTATGGCTACACCTTC,NA,NA,TRBJ1-2,TRBV5-1
CAISDQTTGAHQPQHF,TGTGCCATCAGTGATCAAACAACAGGGGCCCATCAGCCCCAGCATTTT,TRBD1,NA,TRBJ1-5,TRBV10-3
CASSLAQGLGETQYF,TGTGCCAGCAGCTTAGCTCAGGGGTTAGGGGAGACCCAGTACTTC,NA,NA,TRBJ2-5,TRBV7-8
CASSVGGSPNQPQHF,TGTGCCAGCAGCGTAGGGGGGAGTCCCAATCAGCCCCAGCATTTT,NA,NA,TRBJ1-5,TRBV9
CASSLQVTGTEAFF,TGTGCCAGTAGTCTACAGGTGACAGGGACTGAAGCTTTCTTT,TRBD1,NA,TRBJ1-1,TRBV19
CASTQALGTEAFF,TGTGCCAGCACCCAGGCTCTAGGTACTGAAGCTTTCTTT,NA,NA,TRBJ1-1,TRBV7-2
CASSHEGRINEKLFF,TGTGCCAGCAGCCATGAGGGACGGATTAATGAAAAACTGTTTTTT,NA,once,TRBJ1-4,TRBV3-1/TRBV3-2
CASSQDWAGARELFF,TGTGCCAGCAGCCAAGATTGGGCAGGGGCCAGGGAGCTGTTTTTT,NA,NA,TRBJ2-2,TRBV3-1/TRBV3-2
CASREQGIGEKLFF,TGTGCCAGCAGAGAACAGGGGATAGGTGAAAAACTGTTTTTT,TRBD1,NA,TRBJ1-4,TRBV2
CASSEATRGGRQPQHF,TGTGCCAGCAGTGAAGCGACGAGGGGGGGGCGTCAGCCCCAGCATTTT,NA,NA,TRBJ1-5,TRBV6-1
CASSLEGVPNSPLHF,TGCGCCAGCAGCTTGGAAGGGGTCCCAAATTCACCCCTCCACTTT,NA,NA,TRBJ1-6,TRBV5-1
CASSLVVADNEKLFF,TGTGCCAGCAGCTTAGTCGTGGCTGACAATGAAAAACTGTTTTTT,NA,NA,TRBJ1-4,TRBV7-2
CASSYGGSEQFF,TGCGCCAGCAGCTACGGCGGTAGTGAGCAGTTCTTC,NA,NA,TRBJ2-1,TRBV5-1
CASSPSGVIGNQPQHF,TGCGCCAGCAGCCCCTCGGGGGTAATAGGCAATCAGCCCCAGCATTTT,NA,NA,TRBJ1-5,TRBV5-1
CASSTNSGAGGYTF,TGTGCCAGCAGTACTAACTCAGGGGCTGGGGGCTACACCTTC,NA,NA,TRBJ1-2,TRBV7-9
CASSPLGISGNTIYF,TGCGCCAGCAGCCCCCTGGGCATCTCTGGAAACACCATATATTTT,NA,NA,TRBJ1-3,TRBV4-1
CASSILRQGAYGYTF,TGTGCCAGCTCCATTCTCCGACAGGGCGCCTATGGCTACACCTTC,TRBD1,NA,TRBJ1-2,TRBV5-6
CASSQRPYRDNYEQYF,TGCGCCAGCAGTCAACGCCCTTACCGGGACAACTACGAGCAGTACTTC,NA,NA,TRBJ2-7,TRBV23-1
CASSYSLGYGYTF,TGTGCCAGCAGTTACTCTCTCGGTTACGGCTACACCTTC,NA,NA,TRBJ1-2,TRBV6-5
CASSQVFEGRETQYF,TGCGCCAGCAGCCAAGTTTTCGAGGGGAGGGAGACCCAGTACTTC,NA,NA,TRBJ2-5,TRBV4-1
CASSGGHHSSYNSPLHF,TGTGCCAGCAGCGGGGGACACCACAGCTCCTATAATTCACCCCTCCACTTT,NA,NA,TRBJ1-6,TRBV5-5
CAWSGGGLQPRPGWVEFF,TGTGCCTGGAGTGGGGGGGGTTTACAACCTAGGCCAGGGTGGGTTGAGTTCTTC,TRBD2,NA,TRBJ2-1,TRBV30
CASSSGPGTGRHEQYF,TGTGCCAGCAGTTCTGGGCCCGGGACAGGGCGGCACGAGCAGTACTTC,TRBD1,NA,TRBJ2-7,TRBV7-2